Each of the 32 T cell receptor beta chains below was sequenced from the same sample in a study of radiotherapy plus CTLA-4 blockade in lung cancer. The repertoire was sequenced with immunoSEQ multiplex PCR; TCRdb's copy has only in-frame clones and lacks some. The table includes about 51,000 clones, approximately 80% detected once. The sample consisted of peripheral blood, taken from a patient treated with radiotherapy plus ipilimumab. These receptors came from a human donor with non-small cell lung cancer whose response to radiotherapy plus ipilimumab could not be evaluated.

The chain is built from TRBV7-3 and TRBJ2-1, with D perhaps TRBD2 (5 bases). The germline gives CDR1 SGHTA, CDR2 FQGTGA. Trimming took off 0 bases at V and 8 bases at J, with 8 bases between the two ends. The CDR3 has 13 amino acids. CDR3 sequence reads: CASSLTGVDEQFF. As DNA, the CDR3 is TGTGCCAGCAGCTTAACGGGAGTAGATGAGCAGTTCTTC.

The chain joins TRBV5-1 to TRBJ2-2; 13 nucleotides line up with TRBD2. The CDR3 spans 19 residues. V was pared by 0 bases and J by 4 bases, with 9 bases of the junction left unmatched. In germline, CDR1 is SGHRS, CDR2 YFSETQ. CDR3: CASSLGGLAGASGTGELFF. The CDR3 DNA reads TGCGCCAGCAGCTTGGGCGGACTAGCGGGGGCCTCGGGCACCGGGGAGCTGTTTTTT.

The chain joins TRBV5-6 to TRBJ1-2; 7 bases line up with TRBD1. V shed 0 bases, J shed 2 bases, and the junction held 7 bases outside the gene matches. The CDR3 has 16 amino acids. Germline V gives CDR1 SGHDT, CDR2 YYEEEE. The CDR3 region is CASSLGMGQKNYGYTF. The CDR3 DNA reads TGTGCCAGCAGCTTGGGGATGGGACAGAAGAACTATGGCTACACCTTC.

This chain uses TRBV28 with TRBJ1-2; the match to TRBD1 covers 9 bases. Trimming cost V 1 base and J 14 bases; bases outside gene matches: 5. The CDR3 extends over 12 amino acids. CDR1 and CDR2 from the germline V gene are MDHEN and SYDVKM. CDR3 bases: TGTGCCAGCAGTTTATCTGACAGGGGGGAGACCTTC. Its translation is CASSLSDRGETF.

The V call is TRBV30, the J call TRBJ1-1, with D possibly matching TRBD1 (5 bases). V was cut by 6 bases and J by 0 bases, with 11 bases left in between. Germline V gene sequence: CDR1 GTSNPN, CDR2 SVGIG (reference sequence). The CDR3 is 13 residues long. The CDR3 DNA is TGTGCCTGTAACAGGCGAATGAACACTGAAGCTTTCTTT. Protein: CACNRRMNTEAFF.

The chain couples TRBV28 to TRBJ2-3; the match to TRBD2 covers 7 bases. V lost 7 bases and J lost 1; bases outside the gene matches: 2. This CDR3 region has 13 residues. Germline CDR1 and CDR2: MDHEN and SYDVKM. Here the CDR3 reads CASILAGTDTQYF. The CDR3 DNA reads TGTGCCAGCATCCTAGCGGGCACAGATACGCAGTATTTT.

The gene calls are TRBV27 and TRBJ2-3; 8 bases map to TRBD2. Germline CDR1 is MNHEY and CDR2 is SMNVEV (reference sequence). The trim removed 5 bases at V and 3 bases at J, leaving 13 bases unmatched. This CDR3 region has 17 residues. CDR3 amino acids: CASSLMGGGPETDTQYF. Here the CDR3 DNA reads TGTGCCAGCAGTCTTATGGGCGGGGGGCCGGAGACAGATACGCAGTATTTT.

This chain uses TRBV19 with TRBJ1-4; possibly TRBD1 for D (5 bases). The germline V gene encodes CDR1 LNHDA and CDR2 SQIVND (reference sequence). V lost 7 bases to trimming and J lost 0 bases, with 9 bases between them. The CDR3 consists of 14 residues. The CDR3 DNA follows: TGTGCCAGTAAGGGGTCAGCAACTAATGAAAAACTGTTTTTT. It specifies CASKGSATNEKLFF.

Judged by abundance, this clone is medium-sized. This chain links TRBV7-9 with TRBJ2-1; possible D gene TRBD2, 6 bases. The CDR3 is 14 residues long. Germline loops: CDR1 SEHNR, CDR2 FQNEAQ (reference sequence). The ends were cut back, 3 bases at V and 10 bases at J, with 16 bases in the middle. This CDR3 reads CASSFPARDQEQFF. CDR3 in DNA: TGTGCCAGCAGCTTTCCAGCGCGGGACCAGGAGCAGTTCTTC.

The chain uses TRBV4-2 and TRBJ1-4, with 8 nucleotides matching TRBD1. Per germline, CDR1 LGHNA and CDR2 YNFKEQ. V lost 4 bases and J lost 5; bases outside the gene matches: 3. The CDR3 totals 14 residues. In DNA, the CDR3 is TGTGCCAGCAGCCTCGGACAGGGAAATGAAAAACTGTTTTTT. This sequence encodes CASSLGQGNEKLFF.

A note on this clone: Mismatch with germline at one junction end may stem from a read error. The genes are TRBV5-1 and TRBJ2-6; weak D call: TRBD1 (5 bases). The CDR3 spans 16 residues. The germline V gene encodes CDR1 SGHRS and CDR2 YFSETQ. The CDR3 nucleotides read TGCGCCAGCAGCTTGGCCGGTGCAACTGGGGCCAGCGTCCTGACTTTC. It specifies CASSLAGATGASVLTF.

The chain is built from TRBV5-1 and TRBJ2-1; no definite D call. The CDR3 is 12 residues long. CDR1 is SGHRS and CDR2 is YFSETQ in the germline V gene. The V gene lost 4 bases and the J gene lost 7 bases, with 9 bases spanning the gap. The CDR3 nucleotides are TGCGCCAGCAGCGCCAAACTGAATGAGCAGTTCTTC. Its translation is CASSAKLNEQFF.

This clone is a singleton in its sample. J is TRBJ2-4 and V is TRBV11-2, with TRBD2 matching over 13 bases. Germline loops: CDR1 SGHAT, CDR2 FQNNGV. The CDR3 totals 17 residues. Trimming removed 6 bases from V and 5 bases from J; junction bases left unmatched: 10. CDR3 loop: CASRRLAGGPGENIQYF. The DNA of the CDR3 is TGTGCCAGCAGGAGACTAGCGGGGGGCCCGGGTGAAAACATTCAGTACTTC. Full variable domain (missing parts from reference TRBV11-2 and TRBJ2-4): EAGVAQSPRYKIIEKRQSVAFWCNPISGHATLYWYQQILGQGPKLLIQFQNNGVVDDSQLPKDRFSAERLKGVDSTLKIQPAKLEDSAVYLCASRRLAGGPGENIQYFGAGTRLSVL.

The rearrangement links TRBV10-3 to TRBJ2-7; possibly TRBD1 for D (5 bases). Trimming stripped 4 bases from V and 5 bases from J, with 12 bases between. The CDR3 spans 13 residues. From germline, CDR1 is ENHRY and CDR2 SYGVKD. CDR3 bases: TGTGCCATCAGTGGGCAGGGTGCCAACGAGCAGTACTTC. It yields the protein CAISGQGANEQYF.

The V call is TRBV7-9, the J call TRBJ1-1; perhaps TRBD1 as D (6 bases). The CDR3 covers 14 residues. V shed 5 bases and J shed 5 bases, with 15 bases lying between them. From germline, CDR1 is SEHNR and CDR2 FQNEAQ (reference sequence). In nucleotides, the CDR3 is TGTGCCAGCAGCCCCCGGGGGGGGCGGACTGAAGCTTTCTTT. Translation: CASSPRGGRTEAFF.

The chain recombines TRBV9 with TRBJ2-5; TRBD2 aligns across 8 bases. CDR1 is SGDLS and CDR2 is YYNGEE in the germline V gene. With V trimmed by 4 bases and J by 5 bases, 7 bases remained unmatched. This CDR3 is built from 14 residues. The CDR3 reads CASSSTGGRETQYF. The CDR3, as DNA: TGTGCCAGCAGCAGCACTGGCGGGAGGGAGACCCAGTACTTC.

This rearrangement joins TRBV9 to TRBJ1-3; D ambiguous. The germline gives CDR1 SGDLS, CDR2 YYNGEE. The V gene lost 0 bases and the J gene lost 7 bases, with 2 bases spanning the gap. CDR3 length equals 11 residues. CDR3 sequence reads: CASSVANTIYF. CDR3 in DNA: TGTGCCAGCAGCGTAGCGAACACCATATATTTT.

The chain joins TRBV28 to TRBJ1-4; D gene uncertain. V was shortened by 0 bases and J by 3 bases, with 8 bases between the two germline ends. Germline-derived CDR1 and CDR2 are MDHEN and SYDVKM. This CDR3 is 15 amino acids long. In DNA form, the CDR3 reads TGTGCCAGCAGTTTATGGGGAGAGGCTAATGAAAAACTGTTTTTT. It yields the protein CASSLWGEANEKLFF.

This clone has only one observation. This chain uses TRBV28 with TRBJ2-2, with 8 nucleotides matching TRBD2. The length of the CDR3 is 16 residues. V lost 5 bases to trimming and J lost 4 bases; unmatched junction nucleotides: 9. Germline lookup yields CDR1 MDHEN and CDR2 SYDVKM. DNA of the CDR3: TGTGCCAGCAGTCCCGGGGGGGAGGGCTTCACCGGGGAGCTGTTTTTT. It encodes CASSPGGEGFTGELFF. Filled out from reference TRBV28 and TRBJ2-2, the complete variable domain reads DVKVTQSSRYLVKRTGEKVFLECVQDMDHENMFWYRQDPGLGLRLIYFSYDVKMKEKGDIPEGYSVSREKKERFSLILESASTNQTSMYLCASSPGGEGFTGELFFGEGSRLTVL.

This clone was counted between two and nine times. The V call is TRBV7-2, the J call TRBJ2-7; 9 bases align to TRBD2. Germline assignment: CDR1 SGHTA and CDR2 FQGNSA. This CDR3 has 17 amino acids. The J segment lost 5 bases and the V segment lost 1 base, leaving 12 bases of the junction unmatched. Here the CDR3 DNA reads TGTGCCAGCAGCTTAGAGGGGCCTGCGGGAGGGGCCCACGAGCAGTACTTC. Translating it yields CASSLEGPAGGAHEQYF.

The chain combines TRBV15 with TRBJ1-3; D is perhaps TRBD1 (6 bases). CDR1 is LNHNV, CDR2 YYDKDF, per germline (reference sequence). The CDR3 is 15 amino acids. V was cut by 4 bases and J by 7 bases, with 17 bases left in between. CDR3 sequence: CATSIGTLRWNTIYF. For the CDR3, the DNA is TGTGCCACCAGCATTGGGACACTGCGATGGAACACCATATATTTT.

The rearrangement uses TRBV5-8 and TRBJ2-3, with 8 bases fitting TRBD2. Trimming took 4 bases from V and 2 from J; bases not matched to a gene: 15. CDR1 is SGHTS and CDR2 is YDEGEE in the germline V gene. The CDR3 runs to 18 residues. CDR3 sequence: CASSSPGTWTSFTDTQYF. The CDR3 region has the DNA TGTGCCAGCAGCAGTCCCGGGACGTGGACTAGCTTCACAGATACGCAGTATTTT.

The rearrangement links TRBV6-5 to TRBJ1-5; weak D call: TRBD1 (5 bases). The germline gives CDR1 MNHEY, CDR2 SVGAGI. V gave up 6 bases and J gave up 6 bases, with 12 bases separating them. The CDR3 covers 13 residues. The CDR3 is CASRAEGTQPQHF. CDR3 sequence (DNA): TGTGCCAGCAGGGCGGAGGGGACTCAGCCCCAGCATTTT.

CDR3 nucleotide sequence: TGTGCCAGCAGCTGGGACACGACCTACGAGCAGTACTTC. It specifies CASSWDTTYEQYF. The chain combines TRBV7-2 with TRBJ2-7; a possible D gene is TRBD1 (6 bases). Trimming removed 4 bases from V and 2 bases from J, with 9 bases in between. In germline, CDR1 is SGHTA, CDR2 FQGNSA. This CDR3 comprises 13 residues.

This clone was recorded only once. This chain links TRBV4-1 with TRBJ1-4; possibly TRBD1 for D (5 bases). Trimming took 1 base from V and 0 from J, leaving 9 bases between them. Germline CDR1 reads MGHRA; CDR2 reads YSYEKL. The CDR3 sequence is 16 residues long. CDR3 sequence: CASSQAQGTTNEKLFF. Written as DNA, the CDR3 is TGCGCCAGCAGCCAAGCCCAGGGAACAACTAATGAAAAACTGTTTTTT.

This clone showed up just a few times. The CDR3 reads CSVGAFGQGGNYGYTF. For the CDR3, the DNA is TGCAGCGTTGGGGCTTTTGGACAGGGTGGGAACTATGGCTACACCTTC. The rearrangement uses TRBV29-1 and TRBJ1-2; 8 bases match TRBD1. Per the germline V gene, CDR1 is SQVTM and CDR2 is ANQGSEA. Unmatched junction bases numbered 12, after V lost 4 bases and J lost 2 bases. The CDR3 is 16 amino acids.

The J gene is TRBJ1-5, the V gene TRBV28; D possibly corresponds to TRBD1 (6 bases). Germline CDR1 MDHEN, CDR2 SYDVKM. The CDR3 is 15 amino acids. The V gene lost 3 bases and the J gene lost 2 bases, with 11 bases spanning the gap. The DNA for the CDR3 is TGTGCCAGCAGTTTCGGCGGGGGCGGCAATCAGCCCCAGCATTTT. It encodes CASSFGGGGNQPQHF. Using reference TRBV28 and TRBJ1-5 for the parts outside the CDR3, the full variable domain is DVKVTQSSRYLVKRTGEKVFLECVQDMDHENMFWYRQDPGLGLRLIYFSYDVKMKEKGDIPEGYSVSREKKERFSLILESASTNQTSMYLCASSFGGGGNQPQHFGDGTRLSIL.

This clone was counted a few times. The genes are TRBV28 and TRBJ2-7, with a weak D call TRBD1 (5 bases). This CDR3 is 13 amino acids long. Germline V gene lookup returns CDR1 MDHEN and CDR2 SYDVKM. V dropped 5 bases and J dropped 2 bases, with 10 bases sitting between them. CDR3 coding DNA: TGTGCCAGCAGTAAGGACACCACCTACGAGCAGTACTTC. Translating gives CASSKDTTYEQYF.

A remark on this clone: At one boundary the junction diverges from the germline segment, which might be a read error. The rearrangement joins TRBV6-5 to TRBJ2-7, with a possible D match to TRBD1 (6 bases). The V gene's germline CDR1 is MNHEY and CDR2 SVGAGI. The CDR3 has 11 amino acids. Written as DNA, the CDR3 is TGTGCCAGCAGTATGGGGACAATCCAAGCCTTC. Amino acid sequence: CASSMGTIQAF.

The J gene is TRBJ2-7, the V gene TRBV7-2; D may be TRBD2 (6 bases). Trimming removed 1 base at V and 4 bases at J, with 11 bases between. The CDR3 spans 14 residues. CDR1 is SGHTA and CDR2 is FQGNSA in the germline V gene. DNA for the CDR3: TGTGCCAGCAGCTTAGATGGGAGGAGATACGAGCAGTACTTC. It specifies CASSLDGRRYEQYF. Full variable domain (missing parts from reference TRBV7-2 and TRBJ2-7): GAGVSQSPSNKVTEKGKDVELRCDPISGHTALYWYRQSLGQGLEFLIYFQGNSAPDKSGLPSDRFSAERTGGSVSTLTIQRTQQEDSAVYLCASSLDGRRYEQYFGPGTRLTVT.

The chain has TRBV30 and TRBJ2-5, with 11 bases lining up with TRBD2. The CDR3 totals 18 residues. The ends lost 0 bases at V and 5 bases at J; junction bases unmatched: 14. CDR1 GTSNPN and CDR2 SVGIG come from the germline V gene (reference sequence). Written as DNA, the CDR3 is TGTGCCTGGAGTGTCCCGGGACTAGCGGCCACAATCAGGGAGACCCAGTACTTC. Its protein product is CAWSVPGLAATIRETQYF.

This chain uses TRBV18 with TRBJ2-3, with 10 bases matching TRBD1. Germline CDR1 and CDR2: KGHSH and LQKENI. The CDR3 covers 17 residues. V shed 3 bases and J 2 bases; nucleotides not matched to a gene: 8. CDR3 amino acids: CASSPSPGTGVTDTQYF. As DNA, the CDR3 is TGTGCCAGCTCACCCTCCCCAGGGACAGGGGTCACAGATACGCAGTATTTT.